Listed here are 3 T cell receptor beta chains from one sample, sequenced in a study of post-analysis software for immune sequencing data. Study-level points and caveats: Relative to controls, patients had a handful of TRBV segments at higher frequency, with TRBV5-6, TRBV5-1 and TRBV20-1 among these.

cDNA libraries for TCR beta contained unique molecular identifiers. TCRdb re-analysed the PCR reads in MiXCR, keeping a single row per CDR3 protein. The data show roughly 430,000 distinct CDR3 sequences, about 39% seen once. No antigens are known for them. The sequenced sample was blood. All receptors derive from a girl aged 2 to 9 with multiple sclerosis.

This clonotype came up a few times. V gene TRBV7-2 combines with J gene TRBJ2-3; tentatively, D is TRBD2 (5 bases). CDR1 is SGHTA and CDR2 is FQGNSA in the germline V gene. The CDR3 is 16 amino acids. V was trimmed by 5 bases and J by 2 bases, leaving 17 bases between them. DNA of the CDR3: TGTGCCAGCAGCCTTAGCGTCACAGTCAACACAGATACGCAGTATTTT. It is translated as CASSLSVTVNTDTQYF.

This clonotype was recorded a few times. The chain uses TRBV29-1 and TRBJ2-1; tentatively, D is TRBD2 (5 bases). Trimming removed 3 bases at V and 4 bases at J, with 7 bases between. The CDR3 runs 12 residues. Germline assignment: CDR1 SQVTM and CDR2 ANQGSEA. The CDR3 loop is CSVERRYNEQFF. The CDR3 DNA reads TGCAGCGTTGAGCGGAGGTACAATGAGCAGTTCTTC.

The chain joins TRBV20-1 to TRBJ2-3; 12 bases map to TRBD2. This CDR3 comprises 16 residues. Unmatched junction bases numbered 8, after V lost 1 base and J lost 6 bases. The germline gives CDR1 DFQATT, CDR2 SNEGSKA (reference sequence). DNA of the CDR3: TGCAGTGCTAGAGTACCGACTAGCGGGGGTTTGGATACGCAGTATTTT. It translates to CSARVPTSGGLDTQYF.